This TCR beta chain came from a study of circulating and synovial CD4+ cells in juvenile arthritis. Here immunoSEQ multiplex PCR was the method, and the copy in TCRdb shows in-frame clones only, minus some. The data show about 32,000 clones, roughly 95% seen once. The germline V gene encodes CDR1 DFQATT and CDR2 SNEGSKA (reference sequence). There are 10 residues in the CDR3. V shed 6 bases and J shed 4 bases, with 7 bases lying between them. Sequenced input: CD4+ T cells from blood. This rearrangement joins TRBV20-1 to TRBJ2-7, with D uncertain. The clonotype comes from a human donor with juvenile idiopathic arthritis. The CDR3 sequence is CSAQRYEQYF. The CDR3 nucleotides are TGCAGTGCCCAGAGGTACGAGCAGTACTTC.